Listed below are T cell receptor beta chains from one sample, sequenced in a study of T cell repertoires in cytomegalovirus infection. No cognate antigen is known for these TCRs. TCRdb ran MiXCR on the reads and lists one entry per CDR3 protein. The sample contains 700,000 to 850,000 distinct CDR3 sequences, approximately 32% of which appear only once. The sequencing here drew on cultured CD8+ T cells from PBMCs, taken from culture after CMV antigen stimulation. The receptors come from a human donor in good health (CMV status not recorded). Some clones in this sample may be carry-over from other donors' samples. The CDR3 runs from the conserved cysteine through the conserved F or W. Each record gives: clone size, V gene, J gene, CDR3 protein. Clone size is stated in some rows and not others, as once, few, many or a class when expanded.

>few|TRBV2|TRBJ1-5
CASRRRQSNQPQHF
>few|TRBV12-3/TRBV12-4|TRBJ2-4
CASSLVGNRIQYF
>few|TRBV27|TRBJ2-7
CASSFVSGAHEQYF
>-|TRBV7-6|TRBJ1-2
CASTSRRENYGYTF
>many|TRBV7-8|TRBJ1-5
CASSSPGPIGASNQPQHF
>few|TRBV7-6|TRBJ2-1
CASSFRDRGPLGDYNEQFF
>once|TRBV15|TRBJ2-3
CATSSVLAGADTQYF
>-|TRBV5-6|TRBJ2-7
CASTSRGLKDEQYF
>-|TRBV25-1|TRBJ1-1
CASSEFGTGANTEAFF
>-|TRBV19|TRBJ2-1
CASSISDYNEQFF
>few|TRBV11-1|TRBJ2-1
CASRGAHEQFF
>many|TRBV29-1|TRBJ1-2
CSVESDRNYGYTF
>-|TRBV2|TRBJ1-5
CASRGGGLGVSNQPQHF
>few|TRBV11-1|TRBJ1-1
CASSSEANTEAFF
>many|TRBV7-9|TRBJ1-1
CASSHSTGTGTEAFF
>-|TRBV6-4|TRBJ1-4
CASSDPGATNEKLFF
>few|TRBV6-1|TRBJ1-1
CASSEEGGGVNTEAFF
>-|TRBV18|TRBJ1-1
CASSPPEGVDTEAFF
>-|TRBV15|TRBJ1-5
CATSTPTGPNQPQHF
>few|TRBV27|TRBJ2-3
CASRPTGTDTQYF
>-|TRBV29-1|TRBJ2-2
CSVEAGDTGELFF
>-|TRBV7-9|TRBJ2-2
CASSHDRTSNTGELFF
>few|TRBV7-2|TRBJ2-7
CASSLVAGGYYEQYF
>-|TRBV6-5|TRBJ2-3
CASSYLRGDTQYF
>many|TRBV7-6|TRBJ1-2
CASSPVGGQGTTSYGYTF
>few|TRBV7-3|TRBJ2-1
CASSLRSNNEQFF
>-|TRBV6-5|TRBJ2-2
CASSPSASYTGELFF
>many|TRBV6-1|TRBJ2-3
CASILRQGPNTQYF
>few|TRBV7-9|TRBJ1-1
CASSLGAFKGATEAFF
>many|TRBV7-8|TRBJ2-4
CASSSGTAKNIQYF
>many|TRBV7-6|TRBJ2-7
CASSAVTGGDYEQYF
>few|TRBV5-3|TRBJ2-1
CASSATSGGVPTYNEQFF
>-|TRBV6-5|TRBJ1-4
CASSYSKATANEKLFF
>-|TRBV6-2/TRBV6-3|TRBJ2-4
CASSYSIGGDIQYF
>-|TRBV6-5|TRBJ2-5
CASSYEWWGGPETQYF
>-|TRBV2|TRBJ2-5
CASSRNRQETQYF
>few|TRBV2|TRBJ1-6
CASRPSASSYNSPLHF
>few|TRBV7-9|TRBJ1-6
CASSLNGGPYNSPLHF
>-|TRBV11-2|TRBJ2-2
CASSSRGQKNTGELFF
>-|TRBV4-1|TRBJ1-1
CASSLQQGRMGSRDTEAFF
>-|TRBV10-3|TRBJ1-1
CAISESGGTYFRTEAFF
>-|TRBV20-1|TRBJ2-3
CSASLEVRTDTQYF
>once|TRBV11-1|TRBJ2-3
CASSLGQGGTVDTQYF
>-|TRBV5-3|TRBJ1-2
CASSLESGARGYTF
>few|TRBV7-9|TRBJ2-3
CASSTALSLAGVTDTQYF
>few|TRBV19|TRBJ1-2
CASRDRTSYGYTF
>few|TRBV29-1|TRBJ1-4
CSVQGGLSNEKLFF
>-|TRBV2|TRBJ1-2
CASSDSLRPMDTF
>once|TRBV7-9|TRBJ1-2
CASSPRQGKNYGYTF
>few|TRBV7-8|TRBJ2-5
CASRTTSKETQYF
>few|TRBV19|TRBJ2-1
CASSGAWDEQFF
>-|TRBV20-1|TRBJ2-1
CSARKYNWAGALSSYNEQFF
>-|TRBV7-9|TRBJ1-4
CASSGTGRDAEKLFF
>-|TRBV4-3|TRBJ2-1
CASSQDTWRGALGVNEQFF
>many|TRBV7-8|TRBJ1-5
CASSLGWGTSNQPQHF
>-|TRBV10-3|TRBJ1-3
CAIRLFRDGGNTIYF